Presented here are 30 T cell receptor beta chains from one specimen sequenced in a study of technical replicates of blood from several donors. This table comes from immunoSEQ multiplex PCR, and its TCRdb copy is limited to in-frame clones, with some not included. The sample records about 70,000 clones, 80% to 95% being singletons. Sequencing was carried out using PBMCs. These receptors all come from a human donor in good health. Some clones in this sample may be carry-over from other donors' samples.

This clone appeared once. The chain joins TRBV27 to TRBJ1-2; D unresolved. The CDR3 covers 16 residues. Trimming stripped 2 bases from V and 8 bases from J, with 21 bases between. Germline CDR1 and CDR2: MNHEY and SMNVEV (reference sequence). The CDR3 is CASSLGGWLPAGGYTF. CDR3 coding DNA: TGTGCCAGCAGTTTAGGCGGTTGGTTACCGGCCGGAGGCTACACCTTC.

This chain connects TRBV30 to TRBJ1-1; 11 bases map to TRBD1. This CDR3 has 14 amino acids. Looked up from germline, CDR1 is GTSNPN and CDR2 is SVGIG (reference sequence). V gave up 2 bases and J gave up 3 bases; unmatched junction bases: 2. The CDR3 bases are TGTGCCTGGAGTACGGGACAGGGGGACACTGAAGCTTTCTTT. Translation: CAWSTGQGDTEAFF.

This sequence joins TRBV5-1 and TRBJ2-3; possibly TRBD1 for D (6 bases). The ends were cut back, 1 base at V and 4 bases at J, with 13 bases in the middle. The CDR3 has 15 residues. Germline V lookup: CDR1 SGHRS, CDR2 YFSETQ. The CDR3 is CASSLQGLGADTQYF. The CDR3 DNA reads TGCGCCAGCAGCTTGCAGGGGCTTGGGGCAGATACGCAGTATTTT.

V is TRBV12-5 and J is TRBJ2-1; 11 nucleotides agree with TRBD2. The CDR3 sequence is 14 residues long. The V segment lost 7 bases and the J segment 9 bases; nucleotides outside the gene matches: 8. Germline-derived CDR1 and CDR2 are LGHNT and FRNRAP. The CDR3 coding sequence is TGTGCTAGTGCCTTTAGCGGGGGGGCCCGTGAGCAGTTCTTC. This encodes CASAFSGGAREQFF.

V and J are TRBV5-6 and TRBJ1-3; D remains unclear. CDR1 and CDR2 from the germline V gene are SGHDT and YYEEEE. The CDR3 length is 11 residues. V lost 5 bases, J lost 7 bases, and 7 bases lay in between. The CDR3 reads CASSFGNTIYF. The CDR3 region has the DNA TGTGCCAGCAGTTTCGGGAACACCATATATTTT.

The chain combines TRBV12-5 with TRBJ2-3; D uncertain. The CDR3 extends over 12 amino acids. V was clipped by 4 bases and J by 6 bases, with 8 bases between them. The germline V gene has CDR1 LGHNT and CDR2 FRNRAP. The CDR3 region is CASGSGRDTQYF. CDR3 coding DNA: TGTGCTAGTGGTTCCGGTCGGGATACGCAGTATTTT.

CDR3 DNA: TGTGCCAGCAGCCAGGGGGATCTTAACACTGAAGCTTTCTTT. This codes for CASSQGDLNTEAFF. The genes are TRBV11-1 and TRBJ1-1, with 7 positions matching TRBD1. Germline V gene lookup returns CDR1 SGHAT and CDR2 FQDESV (reference sequence). This CDR3 region has 14 residues. Losses at the gene ends were 5 bases for V and 2 bases for J; bases not matched to a gene: 5.

This chain joins TRBV19 and TRBJ2-1; tentatively, D is TRBD1 (5 bases). Germline values: CDR1 LNHDA, CDR2 SQIVND (reference sequence). V was trimmed by 3 bases and J by 6 bases, leaving 9 bases between them. This CDR3 spans 13 amino acids. CDR3 nucleotide sequence: TGTGCCAGTAGTATTGGCAGGGCCAATGAGCAGTTCTTC. It is translated as CASSIGRANEQFF.

The V call is TRBV6-1, the J call TRBJ2-1; D gene ambiguous. The V gene's germline CDR1 is MNHNS and CDR2 SASEGT. This CDR3 spans 15 amino acids. Trimming cost V 7 bases and J 3 bases, with 16 bases left between them. CDR3 coding DNA: TGTGCCAGCACCCTAAAGCCTGCTAACTACAATGAGCAGTTCTTC. This gives the protein CASTLKPANYNEQFF.

The rearrangement links TRBV4-3 to TRBJ2-2; 13 bases match TRBD2. The V segment lost 4 bases and the J segment 1 base; nucleotides outside the gene matches: 6. Germline lookup yields CDR1 LGHNA and CDR2 YSLEER. The CDR3 is 18 residues long. CDR3 residues: CASSPGTSGKLNTGELFF. The CDR3 nucleotides read TGCGCCAGCAGCCCAGGGACTAGCGGGAAACTGAACACCGGGGAGCTGTTTTTT.

The rearrangement uses TRBV7-9 and TRBJ1-1; the D is unclear. The CDR3 has 12 residues. Germline lookup yields CDR1 SEHNR and CDR2 FQNEAQ (reference sequence). V dropped 6 bases and J dropped 4 bases, with 9 bases sitting between them. CDR3 sequence reads: CASRLGATEAFF. CDR3 sequence (DNA): TGTGCCAGCAGATTGGGAGCCACTGAAGCTTTCTTT.

The CDR3 DNA follows: TGTGCCAGCAGTTTAACGGGGTACGAGCAGTACTTC. Encoded protein: CASSLTGYEQYF. This chain connects TRBV27 to TRBJ2-7; possibly TRBD2 for D (5 bases). The CDR3 runs 12 residues. V was trimmed by 2 bases and J by 4 bases, leaving 6 bases between them. Germline V gene sequence: CDR1 MNHEY, CDR2 SMNVEV (reference sequence).

The chain carries TRBV10-3 and TRBJ2-1, with 11 bases that match TRBD2. Germline V gene sequence: CDR1 ENHRY, CDR2 SYGVKD. V lost 0 bases, J lost 12 bases, and 10 bases stayed unmatched. The CDR3 totals 16 residues. In nucleotides, the CDR3 is TGTGCCATCAGTGAGTCTACTACTAGCGGGGGCGGCGTGCAGTTCTTC. Its translation is CAISESTTSGGGVQFF.

V usage is TRBV4-3 and J usage is TRBJ1-4; TRBD1 matches at 7 bases. V shed 4 bases and J 8 bases; nucleotides not matched to a gene: 10. Germline assignment: CDR1 LGHNA and CDR2 YSLEER. The CDR3 extends over 15 amino acids. The CDR3 region is CASSRRQGRGEKLFF. The CDR3 DNA sequence: TGCGCCAGCAGCCGTCGACAGGGCCGGGGGGAAAAACTGTTTTTT.

The chain joins TRBV5-6 to TRBJ2-7, with 7 bases matching TRBD1. The length of the CDR3 is 13 residues. CDR1 SGHDT and CDR2 YYEEEE come from the germline V gene. Unmatched junction bases numbered 4, after V lost 4 bases and J lost 3 bases. The chain's CDR3 is CASSRDRVYEQYF. CDR3 nucleotide sequence: TGTGCCAGCAGCCGAGACAGGGTCTACGAGCAGTACTTC.

The chain joins TRBV12-5 to TRBJ2-5, with 7 nucleotides matching TRBD2. The germline CDR1 and CDR2 sequences are LGHNT and FRNRAP. CDR3 size: 13 residues. The V gene end was trimmed by 2 bases and the J gene end by 3 bases; junction bases not matched to a gene: 0. The chain's CDR3 is CASGLRGEETQYF. In DNA form, the CDR3 reads TGTGCTAGTGGTTTGCGGGGGGAAGAGACCCAGTACTTC.

The V gene is TRBV6-5, the J gene TRBJ2-3; 12 positions match TRBD1. CDR3 size: 13 residues. Germline trimming cut 8 bases from V and 5 bases from J; bases unmatched to any gene: 2. CDR1 is MNHEY, CDR2 SVGAGI, per germline. This CDR3 is CASGTGGIDTQYF. The CDR3, as DNA: TGTGCCAGCGGGACAGGGGGCATAGATACGCAGTATTTT.

The chain combines TRBV4-3 with TRBJ2-7, with 7 bases matching TRBD1. Germline V gene sequence: CDR1 LGHNA, CDR2 YSLEER. CDR3 length: 16 residues. Trimming took 0 bases from V and 2 from J; bases not matched to a gene: 7. The CDR3 loop is CASSQETGRYAYEQYF. As DNA, the CDR3 is TGCGCCAGCAGCCAAGAGACAGGGCGATACGCCTACGAGCAGTACTTC.

The chain is built from TRBV7-3 and TRBJ2-1; no reliable D call. The CDR3 contains 16 residues. Looked up from germline, CDR1 is SGHTA and CDR2 is FQGTGA. Trimming stripped 2 bases from V and 0 bases from J, with 11 bases between. The CDR3 nucleotides are TGTGCCAGCAGCTTAGGCCTAGGTAGCTCCTACAATGAGCAGTTCTTC. Protein product: CASSLGLGSSYNEQFF.

The chain links TRBV4-3 to TRBJ1-4, with a possible D match to TRBD1 (6 bases). The germline V gene has CDR1 LGHNA and CDR2 YSLEER. This CDR3 is 17 amino acids long. The V end lost 0 bases, the J end lost 4 bases, and 15 bases lay between the germline ends. This chain's CDR3 is CASSQDQQGGVNEKLFF. In DNA form, the CDR3 reads TGCGCCAGCAGCCAAGATCAACAGGGAGGGGTTAATGAAAAACTGTTTTTT.

V usage is TRBV4-1 and J usage is TRBJ2-7; no firm D call. The CDR3 loop spans 14 amino acids. V shed 1 base and J shed 2 bases, with 9 bases lying between them. CDR1 MGHRA and CDR2 YSYEKL come from the germline V gene. The CDR3 protein is CASSQGHSTYEQYF. The CDR3 DNA is TGCGCCAGCAGCCAAGGTCACTCAACCTACGAGCAGTACTTC.

The J gene is TRBJ2-1, the V gene TRBV11-3; TRBD1 might be the D (5 bases). With 1 base removed from V and 2 bases from J, the gap between germline ends came to 9 bases. The germline CDR1 and CDR2 sequences are SGHNT and YENEEA. The CDR3 has 15 amino acids. The CDR3 nucleotides read TGTGCCAGCAGCTTAGGCAGGGTAGCCTACAATGAGCAGTTCTTC. This sequence encodes CASSLGRVAYNEQFF.

The V gene is TRBV6-5, the J gene TRBJ1-6; D gene unclear. This CDR3 region has 15 residues. Germline V gives CDR1 MNHEY, CDR2 SVGAGI. Deletions cut 3 bases from V and 5 bases from J, with 11 bases between. The CDR3 DNA is TGTGCCAGCAGTTATTCACAGTCCGATAATTCACCCCTCCACTTT. Translating it yields CASSYSQSDNSPLHF.

The gene calls are TRBV7-2 and TRBJ2-5; possible D gene TRBD2, 6 bases. Germline V lookup: CDR1 SGHTA, CDR2 FQGNSA. The CDR3 extends over 15 amino acids. Trimming pared 5 bases from V and 5 bases from J, leaving 18 bases between. The CDR3 DNA reads as TGTGCCAGCAGCACCCTTGGGACTCCCTTGGAGACCCAGTACTTC. Its translation is CASSTLGTPLETQYF.

The V call is TRBV4-3, the J call TRBJ1-2, with D hard to call. V gave up 0 bases and J gave up 7 bases, with 9 bases separating them. The CDR3 length is 13 residues. CDR1 and CDR2 from the germline V gene are LGHNA and YSLEER. CDR3 coding DNA: TGCGCCAGCAGCCAAGATCTAACTTTTGGCTACACCTTC. It codes for CASSQDLTFGYTF.

The CDR3 DNA reads as TGCGCCAGCAGCCAAGTCGGGACTAGCTCCTACGAGCAGTACTTC. Translated, it gives CASSQVGTSSYEQYF. The chain is built from TRBV4-3 and TRBJ2-7; TRBD2 agrees at 8 bases. From germline, CDR1 is LGHNA and CDR2 YSLEER. The CDR3 covers 15 residues. V shed 1 base, J shed 0 bases, and the junction held 2 bases outside the gene matches.

This chain links TRBV7-3 with TRBJ2-5, with D perhaps matching TRBD2 (6 bases). V gave up 2 bases and J gave up 4 bases, with 17 bases separating them. The length of the CDR3 is 16 residues. Germline CDR1 and CDR2: SGHTA and FQGTGA. CDR3 coding DNA: TGTGCCAGCAGCTTAGGCGCCGGGAGCGGGCGAGAGACCCAGTACTTC. This sequence encodes CASSLGAGSGRETQYF. Full variable domain (rest looked up from reference TRBV7-3 and TRBJ2-5): GAGVSQTPSNKVTEKGKYVELRCDPISGHTALYWYRQSLGQGPEFLIYFQGTGAADDSGLPNDRFFAVRPEGSVSTLKIQRTERGDSAVYLCASSLGAGSGRETQYFGPGTRLLVL.

This chain connects TRBV11-1 to TRBJ2-7, with D maybe TRBD2 (5 bases). The ends were cut back, 5 bases at V and 2 bases at J, with 10 bases in the middle. Germline values: CDR1 SGHAT, CDR2 FQDESV (reference sequence). The CDR3 loop spans 13 amino acids. CDR3: CASSTSGTYEQYF. For the CDR3, the DNA is TGTGCCAGCAGCACCTCGGGGACCTACGAGCAGTACTTC.

The chain is built from TRBV30 and TRBJ1-2; 10 bases map to TRBD1. This CDR3 is 13 amino acids long. V trimming: 5 bases; J trimming: 7 bases; junction bases outside the gene matches: 7. Per the germline V gene, CDR1 is GTSNPN and CDR2 is SVGIG (reference sequence). The CDR3 loop is CAWDRGRVTGYTF. Written as DNA, the CDR3 is TGTGCCTGGGACAGGGGGCGAGTAACTGGCTACACCTTC.

The chain joins TRBV2 to TRBJ1-2; D is unresolved. CDR3 size: 14 residues. Germline V gene lookup returns CDR1 SNHLY and CDR2 FYNNEI. V was pared by 3 bases and J by 4 bases, with 12 bases between. Written as DNA, the CDR3 is TGTGCCAGCAGTGAGTCGTTACAGTCCTATGGCTACACCTTC. Protein product: CASSESLQSYGYTF.